The rows below give T cell receptor beta chains drawn from one sample of a study of blood T cell repertoires in COVID-19. Sequencing was performed with immunoSEQ multiplex PCR; in TCRdb, only in-frame clones are kept and a portion is missing. The table has 200,000 to 250,000 clones, around 90% seen once. Sequenced sample: peripheral blood. These receptors all stem from a man aged 25-45 years with COVID-19, enrolled during active disease. Both conserved end residues are part of each CDR3. Each record gives: clone size, J gene, V gene, D gene, CDR3 protein, CDR3 DNA. A D gene is named only where the DNA matches it firmly. Part of the rows lack a size; the others show once, few, many or a class for expanded clones.

abundance: NA
j_gene: TRBJ2-1
v_gene: TRBV9
d_gene: NA
CDR3aa: CASSPRGYNEQFF
CDR3nt: TGTGCCAGCAGCCCACGGGGGTACAATGAGCAGTTCTTC

abundance: NA
j_gene: TRBJ2-5
v_gene: TRBV4-1
d_gene: TRBD1
CDR3aa: CASSQEGRGPETQYF
CDR3nt: TGCGCCAGCAGCCAAGAAGGCAGGGGGCCAGAGACCCAGTACTTC

abundance: NA
j_gene: TRBJ2-5
v_gene: TRBV5-4
d_gene: TRBD2
CDR3aa: CASSPGAGGPRETQYF
CDR3nt: TGTGCCAGCAGCCCGGGGGCGGGGGGGCCAAGGGAGACCCAGTACTTC

abundance: NA
j_gene: TRBJ2-2
v_gene: TRBV2
d_gene: TRBD2
CDR3aa: CASSAVAGGGNTGELFF
CDR3nt: TGTGCCAGCAGTGCGGTAGCGGGGGGAGGGAACACCGGGGAGCTGTTTTTT

abundance: NA
j_gene: TRBJ2-7
v_gene: TRBV2
d_gene: TRBD1
CDR3aa: CASSEGQGLGYEQYF
CDR3nt: TGTGCCAGCAGTGAAGGACAGGGCCTGGGCTACGAGCAGTACTTC

abundance: few
j_gene: TRBJ2-5
v_gene: TRBV2
d_gene: NA
CDR3aa: CASSAGWYQETQYF
CDR3nt: TGTGCCAGCAGTGCGGGGTGGTACCAAGAGACCCAGTACTTC

abundance: NA
j_gene: TRBJ1-1
v_gene: TRBV6-5
d_gene: NA
CDR3aa: CASRYGTTMNTEAFF
CDR3nt: TGTGCCAGCAGATACGGGACAACCATGAACACTGAAGCTTTCTTT

abundance: NA
j_gene: TRBJ2-3
v_gene: TRBV7-3
d_gene: TRBD2
CDR3aa: CASSLMGTSGGSTDTQYF
CDR3nt: TGTGCCAGCAGCTTAATGGGGACTAGCGGGGGCAGCACAGATACGCAGTATTTT

abundance: NA
j_gene: TRBJ1-1
v_gene: TRBV10-3
d_gene: TRBD1
CDR3aa: CASGAAGGMNTEAFF
CDR3nt: TGTGCCTCAGGCGCGGCAGGGGGCATGAACACTGAAGCTTTCTTT

abundance: few
j_gene: TRBJ2-2
v_gene: TRBV30
d_gene: NA
CDR3aa: CAWNREGELFF
CDR3nt: TGTGCCTGGAACAGGGAGGGGGAGCTGTTTTTT

abundance: NA
j_gene: TRBJ1-2
v_gene: TRBV5-5
d_gene: NA
CDR3aa: CASSFMTSNGYTF
CDR3nt: TGTGCCAGCAGCTTTATGACATCCAATGGCTACACCTTC

abundance: NA
j_gene: TRBJ2-5
v_gene: TRBV29-1
d_gene: NA
CDR3aa: CSVDVQGSETQYF
CDR3nt: TGCAGCGTTGACGTCCAGGGGTCGGAGACCCAGTACTTC

abundance: few
j_gene: TRBJ2-5
v_gene: TRBV4-2
d_gene: TRBD2
CDR3aa: CASSQDRSGGQETQYF
CDR3nt: TGTGCCAGCAGCCAAGATAGAAGCGGGGGGCAAGAGACCCAGTACTTC

abundance: NA
j_gene: TRBJ2-1
v_gene: TRBV24-1
d_gene: NA
CDR3aa: CATSDYRNEQFF
CDR3nt: TGTGCCACCAGTGATTATCGCAATGAGCAGTTCTTC

abundance: NA
j_gene: TRBJ1-1
v_gene: TRBV6-6
d_gene: NA
CDR3aa: CASSREGNTEAFF
CDR3nt: TGTGCCAGCAGTCGAGAGGGGAACACTGAAGCTTTCTTT

abundance: NA
j_gene: TRBJ2-2
v_gene: TRBV21-1
d_gene: NA
CDR3aa: CASSKGDNYTGELFF
CDR3nt: TGTGCCAGCAGCAAAGGGGACAATTACACCGGGGAGCTGTTTTTT

abundance: NA
j_gene: TRBJ1-4
v_gene: TRBV4-1
d_gene: TRBD1
CDR3aa: CASSQAFAGQGDEKLFF
CDR3nt: TGCGCCAGCAGCCAAGCGTTCGCGGGACAGGGGGATGAAAAACTGTTTTTT

abundance: NA
j_gene: TRBJ2-6
v_gene: TRBV5-4
d_gene: TRBD1
CDR3aa: CASSPGQGRSGANVLTF
CDR3nt: TGTGCCAGCAGCCCCGGACAGGGACGCTCTGGGGCCAACGTCCTGACTTTC

abundance: NA
j_gene: TRBJ1-2
v_gene: TRBV10-3
d_gene: TRBD1
CDR3aa: CAISGNRDREGYTF
CDR3nt: TGTGCCATCAGTGGAAACCGGGACAGGGAGGGCTACACCTTC

abundance: NA
j_gene: TRBJ1-4
v_gene: TRBV5-1
d_gene: NA
CDR3aa: CASSLAGRGSTEKLFF
CDR3nt: TGCGCCAGCAGCTTGGCCGGGCGGGGGAGTACTGAAAAACTGTTTTTT

abundance: NA
j_gene: TRBJ2-6
v_gene: TRBV19
d_gene: NA
CDR3aa: CASSIQGAGANVLTF
CDR3nt: TGTGCCAGTAGTATACAGGGTGCTGGGGCCAACGTCCTGACTTTC

abundance: NA
j_gene: TRBJ2-7
v_gene: TRBV5-4
d_gene: TRBD1
CDR3aa: CASSLEGGAYEQYF
CDR3nt: TGTGCCAGCAGCTTGGAAGGGGGCGCCTACGAGCAGTACTTC

abundance: NA
j_gene: TRBJ2-7
v_gene: TRBV5-4
d_gene: TRBD1
CDR3aa: CASSLGQGSYEQYF
CDR3nt: TGTGCCAGCAGCTTGGGACAGGGTTCTTACGAGCAGTACTTC

abundance: once
j_gene: TRBJ1-1
v_gene: TRBV19
d_gene: TRBD1
CDR3aa: CASSIGTGAMNTEAFF
CDR3nt: TGTGCCAGTAGTATCGGGACAGGGGCGATGAACACTGAAGCTTTCTTT

abundance: NA
j_gene: TRBJ2-2
v_gene: TRBV18
d_gene: NA
CDR3aa: CASSPGRGDTGELFF
CDR3nt: TGTGCCAGCTCACCAGGGCGGGGAGACACCGGGGAGCTGTTTTTT

abundance: few
j_gene: TRBJ1-3
v_gene: TRBV7-2
d_gene: TRBD1
CDR3aa: CASSYIRTGSGNTIYF
CDR3nt: TGTGCCAGCAGCTATATAAGGACAGGGTCTGGAAACACCATATATTTT

abundance: NA
j_gene: TRBJ1-1
v_gene: TRBV2
d_gene: TRBD1
CDR3aa: CASRIGTGGLENTEAFF
CDR3nt: TGTGCCAGCAGAATAGGGACAGGGGGCCTTGAGAACACTGAAGCTTTCTTT

abundance: NA
j_gene: TRBJ1-1
v_gene: TRBV11-2
d_gene: NA
CDR3aa: CASSLVRAPATEAFF
CDR3nt: TGTGCCAGCAGCTTAGTGCGGGCGCCGGCCACTGAAGCTTTCTTT

abundance: NA
j_gene: TRBJ2-7
v_gene: TRBV6-1
d_gene: TRBD1
CDR3aa: CASSESGQGGEQYF
CDR3nt: TGTGCCAGCAGTGAATCGGGACAGGGCGGCGAGCAGTACTTC

abundance: NA
j_gene: TRBJ1-5
v_gene: TRBV6-1
d_gene: TRBD1
CDR3aa: CASSETDRGGWPQHF
CDR3nt: TGTGCCAGCAGTGAGACTGACAGGGGAGGATGGCCCCAGCATTTT

abundance: NA
j_gene: TRBJ1-5
v_gene: TRBV27
d_gene: NA
CDR3aa: CASSYQNSNQPQHF
CDR3nt: TGTGCCAGCAGTTACCAGAATAGCAATCAGCCCCAGCATTTT

abundance: NA
j_gene: TRBJ1-1
v_gene: TRBV3-1/TRBV3-2
d_gene: NA
CDR3aa: CASSQHSGVNTEAFF
CDR3nt: TGTGCCAGCAGCCAACATTCGGGGGTGAACACTGAAGCTTTCTTT

abundance: NA
j_gene: TRBJ1-4
v_gene: TRBV19
d_gene: TRBD1
CDR3aa: CASSEGTGIEKLFF
CDR3nt: TGTGCCAGTAGTGAAGGGACAGGGATTGAAAAACTGTTTTTT

abundance: once
j_gene: TRBJ1-6
v_gene: TRBV27
d_gene: NA
CDR3aa: CASRREQINSPLHF
CDR3nt: TGTGCCAGCAGGAGGGAACAGATTAATTCACCCCTCCACTTT

abundance: NA
j_gene: TRBJ1-4
v_gene: TRBV10-2
d_gene: TRBD1
CDR3aa: CASSEPGTANEKLFF
CDR3nt: TGCGCCAGCAGTGAGCCCGGGACAGCTAATGAAAAACTGTTTTTT

abundance: NA
j_gene: TRBJ1-4
v_gene: TRBV7-6
d_gene: NA
CDR3aa: CASSLSGGPEKLFF
CDR3nt: TGTGCCAGCAGCTTATCAGGAGGCCCTGAAAAACTGTTTTTT

abundance: NA
j_gene: TRBJ1-4
v_gene: TRBV27
d_gene: NA
CDR3aa: CASSFGTREKLFF
CDR3nt: TGTGCCAGCAGTTTTGGGACAAGAGAAAAACTGTTTTTT

abundance: once
j_gene: TRBJ2-1
v_gene: TRBV29-1
d_gene: NA
CDR3aa: CSVEDNGEQFF
CDR3nt: TGCAGCGTTGAGGACAACGGTGAGCAGTTCTTC

abundance: NA
j_gene: TRBJ1-2
v_gene: TRBV27
d_gene: TRBD1
CDR3aa: CASSSYRGHYGYTF
CDR3nt: TGTGCCAGCAGTTCATACAGGGGGCACTATGGCTACACCTTC

abundance: NA
j_gene: TRBJ2-7
v_gene: TRBV3-1/TRBV3-2
d_gene: TRBD1
CDR3aa: CASSPETGIYEQYF
CDR3nt: TGTGCCAGCAGCCCAGAGACAGGGATCTACGAGCAGTACTTC

abundance: NA
j_gene: TRBJ1-3
v_gene: TRBV5-4
d_gene: NA
CDR3aa: CASSLERGGNTIYF
CDR3nt: TGTGCCAGCAGCTTAGAAAGAGGGGGAAACACCATATATTTT

abundance: NA
j_gene: TRBJ2-2
v_gene: TRBV5-1
d_gene: TRBD1
CDR3aa: CASSFQTGGVTGELFF
CDR3nt: TGCGCCAGCAGCTTTCAGACAGGGGGCGTCACCGGGGAGCTGTTTTTT

abundance: NA
j_gene: TRBJ2-2
v_gene: TRBV6-2/TRBV6-3
d_gene: NA
CDR3aa: CASSYSGGSSGWYGELFF
CDR3nt: TGTGCCAGCAGTTACTCCGGTGGGAGTAGCGGTTGGTACGGGGAGCTGTTTTTT

abundance: NA
j_gene: TRBJ2-7
v_gene: TRBV4-1
d_gene: TRBD1
CDR3aa: CASSPEPGTGPDEQYF
CDR3nt: TGCGCCAGCAGTCCGGAACCCGGGACAGGTCCGGACGAGCAGTACTTC

abundance: NA
j_gene: TRBJ1-5
v_gene: TRBV9
d_gene: NA
CDR3aa: CASSPGDSNQPQHF
CDR3nt: TGTGCCAGCAGCCCAGGGGATAGCAATCAGCCCCAGCATTTT

abundance: NA
j_gene: TRBJ2-4
v_gene: TRBV27
d_gene: NA
CDR3aa: CASSKTGGGDIQYF
CDR3nt: TGTGCCAGCAGTAAGACAGGCGGCGGTGACATTCAGTACTTC

abundance: once
j_gene: TRBJ2-1
v_gene: TRBV4-2
d_gene: TRBD2
CDR3aa: CASSQGSGAVSSYNEQFF
CDR3nt: TGTGCCAGCAGCCAAGGTAGCGGGGCGGTCAGCTCCTACAATGAGCAGTTCTTC

abundance: NA
j_gene: TRBJ2-5
v_gene: TRBV3-1/TRBV3-2
d_gene: TRBD1
CDR3aa: CASSPETGVIQETQYF
CDR3nt: TGTGCCAGCAGCCCTGAGACAGGGGTGATCCAAGAGACCCAGTACTTC

abundance: NA
j_gene: TRBJ1-1
v_gene: TRBV6-5
d_gene: NA
CDR3aa: CASSYVGEGDEAFF
CDR3nt: TGTGCCAGCAGTTACGTAGGGGAGGGGGATGAAGCTTTCTTT

abundance: NA
j_gene: TRBJ2-3
v_gene: TRBV2
d_gene: TRBD1
CDR3aa: CASQQGASPDTQYF
CDR3nt: TGTGCCAGCCAGCAGGGGGCGAGTCCAGATACGCAGTATTTT

abundance: NA
j_gene: TRBJ2-5
v_gene: TRBV19
d_gene: TRBD2
CDR3aa: CASRASGGGQETQYF
CDR3nt: TGTGCCAGTAGGGCTAGCGGGGGGGGCCAAGAGACCCAGTACTTC

abundance: NA
j_gene: TRBJ2-7
v_gene: TRBV6-5
d_gene: TRBD1
CDR3aa: CASSLADRGLYEQYF
CDR3nt: TGTGCCAGCAGTTTGGCGGACAGGGGGCTTTACGAGCAGTACTTC

abundance: NA
j_gene: TRBJ2-5
v_gene: TRBV5-1
d_gene: TRBD1
CDR3aa: CASSRGDRAYQETQYF
CDR3nt: TGCGCCAGCAGCCGGGGGGACAGGGCGTACCAAGAGACCCAGTACTTC

abundance: NA
j_gene: TRBJ2-7
v_gene: TRBV5-1
d_gene: TRBD1
CDR3aa: CASRTGGGYEQYF
CDR3nt: TGCGCCAGCAGGACAGGGGGCGGCTACGAGCAGTACTTC

abundance: NA
j_gene: TRBJ1-4
v_gene: TRBV19
d_gene: NA
CDR3aa: CASNGFGATNEKLFF
CDR3nt: TGTGCCAGTAACGGTTTCGGGGCAACTAATGAAAAACTGTTTTTT

abundance: NA
j_gene: TRBJ2-5
v_gene: TRBV25-1
d_gene: NA
CDR3aa: CASNPQGSYQETQYF
CDR3nt: TGTGCCAGCAACCCTCAGGGTTCGTACCAAGAGACCCAGTACTTC

abundance: NA
j_gene: TRBJ2-5
v_gene: TRBV18
d_gene: NA
CDR3aa: CASSPVRGETQYF
CDR3nt: TGTGCCAGCTCACCAGTAAGAGGAGAGACCCAGTACTTC

abundance: NA
j_gene: TRBJ1-5
v_gene: TRBV6-1
d_gene: NA
CDR3aa: CASSELWGGNQPQHF
CDR3nt: TGTGCCAGCAGTGAATTGTGGGGAGGCAATCAGCCCCAGCATTTT

abundance: NA
j_gene: TRBJ2-7
v_gene: TRBV11-2
d_gene: TRBD1
CDR3aa: CASSYGQGMDEQYF
CDR3nt: TGTGCCAGCAGCTATGGACAGGGCATGGACGAGCAGTACTTC

abundance: NA
j_gene: TRBJ1-4
v_gene: TRBV25-1
d_gene: NA
CDR3aa: CASRTDLGEKLFF
CDR3nt: TGTGCCAGCAGGACTGACCTTGGTGAAAAACTGTTTTTT